This T cell receptor beta chain derives from a study of CD8+CD57+ T cells in acquired aplastic anemia. Study-level background: Sorted CD4+ plus CD8+ cells gave DNA averaging roughly 3 ug.

Researchers used genomic DNA as the template to profile TCR beta VDJ and CDR3. TCRdb re-derived calls from the reads in MiXCR, one entry per CDR3 protein. The sample yields about 160,000 distinct CDR3 sequences, around 48% seen once. This clonotype was seen many times. CDR1 and CDR2 from the germline V gene are SGDLS and YYNGEE. The CDR3 runs 13 residues. The V end lost 0 bases, the J end lost 1 base, and 2 bases lay between the germline ends. CD8+CD57+ cell expansion had been shown by flow cytometry in patients chosen for sequencing. The chain employs TRBV9 and TRBJ1-3; D call uncertain. The receptor was isolated from a human donor with aplastic anemia. Sequenced sample: sorted CD4+, CD8+, or CD8+CD57+ T cells (not recorded which) from PBMCs. The CDR3 region has the DNA TGTGCCAGCAGCGTAGAGTCTGGAAACACCATATATTTT. Its translation: CASSVESGNTIYF. The variable domain in full, with the rest retrieved from reference TRBV9 and TRBJ1-3, is DSGVTQTPKHLITATGQRVTLRCSPRSGDLSVYWYQQSLDQGLQFLIQYYNGEERAKGNILERFSAQQFPDLHSELNLSSLELGDSALYFCASSVESGNTIYFGEGSWLTVV.